The rows below give T cell receptor beta chains drawn from one sample of a study of PD-L1 blockade in urothelial cancer. Data came from immunoSEQ multiplex PCR; TCRdb stores just in-frame clones and leaves some out. This sample yields about 39,000 clones, of which around 89% are seen a single time; around 2% belongs to the top ten. Sequenced material: PBMCs, taken around atezolizumab (anti-PD-L1) treatment. Receptors were obtained from a man aged 60-69 years with urothelial cancer. Both conserved end residues are part of each CDR3. D genes are given only for firm matches. Clone size is not always given. Where it is, it says once, few, many or a class for expanded clones.

v_call: TRBV10-3; clone_size: .; d_call: .; j_call: TRBJ1-1; cdr3_nt: TGTGCCATCAGAAAGGACTTACTTAACACTGAAGCTTTCTTT; cdr3_aa: CAIRKDLLNTEAFF
v_call: TRBV9; clone_size: .; d_call: .; j_call: TRBJ2-5; cdr3_nt: TGTGCCAGCACTAGGGGGGAGGGAGAGACCCAGTACTTC; cdr3_aa: CASTRGEGETQYF
v_call: TRBV2; clone_size: .; d_call: TRBD2; j_call: TRBJ2-3; cdr3_nt: TGTGCTAGTACTGTGGGGAGGGCAGATACGCAGTATTTT; cdr3_aa: CASTVGRADTQYF
v_call: TRBV5-5; clone_size: .; d_call: TRBD1; j_call: TRBJ1-5; cdr3_nt: TGTGCCAGCAGCATTTCGCCGGGACAGAATCAGCCCCAGCATTTT; cdr3_aa: CASSISPGQNQPQHF
v_call: TRBV29-1; clone_size: few; d_call: TRBD1; j_call: TRBJ2-5; cdr3_nt: TGCAGCGTTGAGAACAGGGGGTGGCAAGAGACCCAGTACTTC; cdr3_aa: CSVENRGWQETQYF
v_call: TRBV19; clone_size: .; d_call: TRBD2; j_call: TRBJ2-1; cdr3_nt: TGTGCCAGTAGTACATCGGGACTAGCGGCCGCGGGTACCTACAATGAGCAGTTCTTC; cdr3_aa: CASSTSGLAAAGTYNEQFF
v_call: TRBV19; clone_size: .; d_call: .; j_call: TRBJ2-6; cdr3_nt: TGTGCCAGTACCGAGGATCTCTCTGGGGCCAACGTCCTGACTTTC; cdr3_aa: CASTEDLSGANVLTF
v_call: TRBV6-1; clone_size: .; d_call: .; j_call: TRBJ1-4; cdr3_nt: TGTGCCAGCAAAGAGGCGGATGAAAAACTGTTTTTT; cdr3_aa: CASKEADEKLFF
v_call: TRBV9; clone_size: .; d_call: TRBD2; j_call: TRBJ2-3; cdr3_nt: TGTGCCAGCAGCGCTGGGACTAGCGGGAGCACAGATACGCAGTATTTT; cdr3_aa: CASSAGTSGSTDTQYF
v_call: TRBV11-3; clone_size: .; d_call: TRBD2; j_call: TRBJ2-7; cdr3_nt: TGTGCCAGCGTCGGGGGAGATAGCGGGAGGCATACCTACGAGCAGTACTTC; cdr3_aa: CASVGGDSGRHTYEQYF
v_call: TRBV11-3; clone_size: .; d_call: TRBD1; j_call: TRBJ2-2; cdr3_nt: TGTGCCAGCAGCCCCGGTGTGGGACAGGAGAACACCGGGGAGCTGTTTTTT; cdr3_aa: CASSPGVGQENTGELFF